The next 5 T cell receptor beta chains were all read from a single sample in a study of blood T cell repertoires in COVID-19. The data were produced by immunoSEQ multiplex PCR, yet TCRdb's version contains in-frame clones alone and is incomplete. This repertoire shows about 200,000 clones, around four fifths found once; its top ten account for roughly 0.91%. Sequencing was carried out using peripheral blood. These receptor sequences come from a man between 60 and 75 years old with COVID-19, enrolled during active disease.

J is TRBJ1-2 and V is TRBV28; possibly TRBD1 for D (5 bases). This CDR3 spans 16 amino acids. Germline CDR1 MDHEN, CDR2 SYDVKM. The V end lost 2 bases, the J end lost 0 bases, and 13 bases lay between the germline ends. The CDR3 region is CASSLGDSRSNYGYTF. DNA of the CDR3: TGTGCCAGCAGTTTAGGAGACAGCCGTTCTAACTATGGCTACACCTTC.

The CDR3 DNA reads as TGCGCCAGCAGTCTCGACAGGGCCTACAATGAGCAGTTCTTC. Translation gives CASSLDRAYNEQFF. V usage is TRBV5-1 and J usage is TRBJ2-1; 7 bases match TRBD1. The CDR3 is 14 amino acids. Per the germline V gene, CDR1 is SGHRS and CDR2 is YFSETQ. V shed 5 bases, J shed 2 bases, and the junction held 4 bases outside the gene matches.

This sequence joins TRBV19 and TRBJ2-3; D is possibly TRBD2 (6 bases). V lost 5 bases and J 0 bases, leaving 9 bases between the germline ends. Germline V CDR1 and CDR2: LNHDA, SQIVND (reference sequence). The CDR3 runs to 14 residues. CDR3 loop: CASSSSGSTDTQYF. The CDR3 coding sequence is TGTGCCAGTAGTTCGAGCGGGAGCACAGATACGCAGTATTTT.

The V call is TRBV30, the J call TRBJ1-2; D may be TRBD1 (6 bases). V was pared by 8 bases and J by 2 bases, with 9 bases between. The CDR3 is 11 residues long. CDR1 is GTSNPN, CDR2 SVGIG, per germline (reference sequence). CDR3 DNA sequence: TGTGCCAAGGGGGGGAACTATGGCTACACCTTC. Its translation is CAKGGNYGYTF.

V gene TRBV10-3 combines with J gene TRBJ1-2, with 7 bases identical to TRBD1. CDR1 is ENHRY, CDR2 SYGVKD, per germline. V lost 3 bases, J lost 8 bases, and 6 bases stayed unmatched. The CDR3 length is 13 residues. The CDR3 reads CAISETGDVGYTF. In nucleotides, the CDR3 is TGTGCCATCAGTGAAACAGGGGACGTAGGCTACACCTTC.